The present entry profiles one T cell receptor (beta chain) with its context. V was clipped by 6 bases and J by 1 base; unmatched bases: 5. The CDR3 sequence is 15 residues long. Looked up from germline, CDR1 is SGHAT and CDR2 is FQDESV (reference sequence). These data belong to a study of blood T cell repertoires in COVID-19. Study context: The analysed material was cDNA or gDNA that came from T cells, B-cell-depleted T cells, or PBMCs.

Using immunoSEQ multiplex PCR, the repertoire was profiled, and TCRdb retains in-frame clones only, with some absent. The sample consists of roughly 130,000 clones, 80% of them appearing once. The sequencing sample was made of peripheral blood. The chain recombines TRBV11-1 with TRBJ2-1, with 8 bases fitting TRBD1. The TCR comes from a man between 65 and 85 years old with acute or convalescent COVID-19. CDR3: CASSYDRGSYNEQFF. Here the CDR3 DNA reads TGTGCCAGCAGTTACGACAGGGGTTCCTACAATGAGCAGTTCTTC. The whole variable domain, remainder taken from reference TRBV11-1 and TRBJ2-1, is EAEVAQSPRYKITEKSQAVAFWCDPISGHATLYWYRQILGQGPELLVQFQDESVVDDSQLPKDRFSAERLKGVDSTLKIQPAELGDSAMYLCASSYDRGSYNEQFFGPGTRLTVL.